Shown below are 23 T cell receptor beta chains from a single sample sequenced in a study of shared clonotypes between healthy human individuals. Terminally differentiated effector memory CD45RA+ cells were excluded from the naive CD8 cells, which were CD45RO-negative and positively selected for CCR7. Using immunoSEQ multiplex PCR, the repertoire was profiled, and TCRdb retains in-frame clones only, with some absent. The sample includes approximately 740,000 clones, nearly 95% of them seen just once. The sample was naive CD8+ T cells sorted from blood. These receptors all stem from a young man in good health.

V usage is TRBV4-1 and J usage is TRBJ1-1, with 8 bases identical to TRBD1. CDR1 is MGHRA, CDR2 YSYEKL, per germline. The CDR3 extends over 14 amino acids. After removal of 2 bases from V and 4 bases from J, the junction contained 3 bases not matched to a gene. Here the CDR3 reads CASSQTRGLTEAFF. DNA of the CDR3: TGCGCCAGCAGCCAAACCAGGGGGCTCACTGAAGCTTTCTTT.

The chain employs TRBV4-1 and TRBJ2-7; D gene unclear. The CDR3 runs 14 residues. Trimming left V 0 bases short and J 3 bases short, with 9 bases between. Germline V gives CDR1 MGHRA, CDR2 YSYEKL. The CDR3 bases are TGCGCCAGCAGCCAAGAATGGTCCAACTACGAGCAGTACTTC. Translated: CASSQEWSNYEQYF.

The chain combines TRBV7-6 with TRBJ2-1, with D possibly matching TRBD2 (6 bases). With 5 bases removed from V and 4 bases from J, the gap between germline ends came to 15 bases. The CDR3 length is 15 residues. Germline CDR1 SGHVS, CDR2 FNYEAQ. The CDR3 DNA is TGTGCCAGCAGCCTCGGGACTCTGACATACAATGAGCAGTTCTTC. Translated: CASSLGTLTYNEQFF.

V gene TRBV29-1 combines with J gene TRBJ2-7, with D hard to call. V was clipped by 1 base and J by 3 bases, with 13 bases between them. The CDR3 loop spans 14 amino acids. CDR1 and CDR2 (germline): SQVTM, ANQGSEA. This CDR3 is CSVEGDTENYEQYF. Here the CDR3 DNA reads TGCAGCGTTGAAGGAGACACCGAAAACTACGAGCAGTACTTC.

The chain links TRBV27 to TRBJ2-1, with TRBD1 as a possible D gene (6 bases). CDR3 length: 15 amino acids. Germline V CDR1 and CDR2: MNHEY, SMNVEV (reference sequence). Trimming removed 5 bases at V and 2 bases at J, with 13 bases between. CDR3 DNA sequence: TGTGCCAGCAGTGTGGGGGCCTCAACCTACAATGAGCAGTTCTTC. It yields the protein CASSVGASTYNEQFF.

The V gene is TRBV19, the J gene TRBJ2-2; TRBD1 agrees at 9 bases. Germline CDR1 is LNHDA and CDR2 is SQIVND (reference sequence). This CDR3 is built from 18 residues. After removal of 0 bases from V and 4 bases from J, the junction contained 9 bases not matched to a gene. CDR3 protein: CASSIDGGQGWVTGELFF. As DNA, the CDR3 is TGTGCCAGTAGTATAGATGGGGGACAGGGTTGGGTCACCGGGGAGCTGTTTTTT. The whole variable domain, filled in from reference TRBV19 and TRBJ2-2, reads DGGITQSPKYLFRKEGQNVTLSCEQNLNHDAMYWYRQDPGQGLRLIYYSQIVNDFQKGDIAEGYSVSREKKESFPLTVTSAQKNPTAFYLCASSIDGGQGWVTGELFFGEGSRLTVL.

The rearrangement joins TRBV7-6 to TRBJ2-2; D uncertain. This CDR3 region has 15 residues. CDR1 is SGHVS, CDR2 FNYEAQ, per germline. V lost 1 base to trimming and J lost 5 bases, with 11 bases between them. CDR3 DNA sequence: TGTGCCAGCAGCTTAGATGGGGTGCAGACCGGGGAGCTGTTTTTT. It translates to CASSLDGVQTGELFF.

This chain joins TRBV28 and TRBJ2-7; unclear D gene. CDR1 and CDR2 from the germline V gene are MDHEN and SYDVKM. Between the trimmed V and J ends, which lost 3 bases and 0 bases, there was a span of 12 bases. The CDR3 runs 15 residues. The CDR3 reads CASSLYRGGSYEQYF. Written as DNA, the CDR3 is TGTGCCAGCAGTTTGTATCGCGGCGGCTCCTACGAGCAGTACTTC. Full variable domain (outside the CDR3, taken from reference TRBV28 and TRBJ2-7): DVKVTQSSRYLVKRTGEKVFLECVQDMDHENMFWYRQDPGLGLRLIYFSYDVKMKEKGDIPEGYSVSREKKERFSLILESASTNQTSMYLCASSLYRGGSYEQYFGPGTRLTVT.

The chain employs TRBV10-3 and TRBJ2-1, with 12 bases matching TRBD2. Germline V lookup: CDR1 ENHRY, CDR2 SYGVKD. This CDR3 is built from 17 residues. With 6 bases clipped from V and 0 bases from J, the junction kept 6 bases outside the gene matches. The CDR3 region is CAISSGLAGPSYNEQFF. The CDR3 nucleotides are TGTGCCATCAGCAGCGGACTAGCGGGACCCTCCTACAATGAGCAGTTCTTC.

This clone is a singleton in its sample. V and J are TRBV10-1 and TRBJ2-6; 11 bases are a match to TRBD1. Per the germline V gene, CDR1 is WNHNN and CDR2 is SYGVQD (reference sequence). With 0 bases clipped from V and 0 bases from J, the junction kept 7 bases outside the gene matches. CDR3 length: 20 residues. The CDR3 DNA is TGCGCCAGCAGTGAGTCTAAGGACAGGGGGCTGCTCTCTGGGGCCAACGTCCTGACTTTC. Translation: CASSESKDRGLLSGANVLTF.

The gene calls are TRBV25-1 and TRBJ2-1; TRBD2 might be the D (6 bases). The CDR3 consists of 14 residues. Germline V lookup: CDR1 MGHDK, CDR2 SYGVNS. V was shortened by 6 bases and J by 0 bases, with 9 bases between the two germline ends. Here the CDR3 DNA reads TGTGCCAGCAGCGGGAGCGCCTCCTACAATGAGCAGTTCTTC. Encoded protein: CASSGSASYNEQFF.

The V and J genes are TRBV13 and TRBJ2-7, with no clear D. The CDR3 is 12 residues long. Trimming cost V 10 bases and J 0 bases, with 10 bases left between them. From germline, CDR1 is PRHDT and CDR2 FYEKMQ (reference sequence). CDR3 DNA: TGTGCCACCAAGGGCAGCTCCTACGAGCAGTACTTC. This codes for CATKGSSYEQYF.

Comments on this clone: This sequence is one base from a far larger clone and is likely a read error. V is TRBV28 and J is TRBJ2-7, with D maybe TRBD2 (5 bases). Germline V CDR1 and CDR2: MDHEN, SYDVKM. The CDR3 length is 12 residues. This CDR3 is CVSSGSNYEQYF. CDR3 nucleotide sequence: TGTGTCAGCAGTGGGAGCAACTACGAGCAGTACTTC.

This clone was picked up one time. The V gene is TRBV5-1, the J gene TRBJ1-1; 7 nucleotides agree with TRBD1. Trimming cost V 2 bases and J 0 bases; bases outside gene matches: 7. This CDR3 contains 16 residues. Germline assignment: CDR1 SGHRS and CDR2 YFSETQ. The CDR3 loop is CASSFDPGQMNTEAFF. The CDR3 region has the DNA TGCGCCAGCAGCTTTGATCCGGGACAGATGAACACTGAAGCTTTCTTT.

The J gene is TRBJ2-7, the V gene TRBV7-6, with D unresolved. Trimming cost V 1 base and J 6 bases, with 13 bases left between them. CDR3 length: 14 amino acids. Germline-derived CDR1 and CDR2 are SGHVS and FNYEAQ. The CDR3 protein is CASSLVARSGEQYF. In DNA form, the CDR3 reads TGTGCCAGCAGCTTAGTCGCCAGGTCGGGCGAGCAGTACTTC.

The DNA of the CDR3 is TGTGCCAGCAGCCCAGGGACAGGGAGCTCTGGGGCCAACGTCCTGACTTTC. It codes for CASSPGTGSSGANVLTF. The J gene is TRBJ2-6, the V gene TRBV14; 9 nucleotides align to TRBD1. The CDR3 spans 17 residues. Trimming at V came to 4 bases and at J to 0 bases, leaving 4 bases not matched to a gene. CDR1 is SGHDN, CDR2 FVKESK, per germline.

The chain recombines TRBV28 with TRBJ2-1; D gene unclear. CDR1 MDHEN and CDR2 SYDVKM come from the germline V gene. This CDR3 has 12 residues. V was cut by 1 base and J by 10 bases, with 8 bases left in between. The CDR3 bases are TGTGCCAGCAGTTTATCGGATTACGAGCAGTTCTTC. This translates into CASSLSDYEQFF.

The rearrangement links TRBV7-8 to TRBJ1-4; the D is unclear. V gave up 6 bases and J gave up 0 bases, with 8 bases separating them. The CDR3 extends over 14 amino acids. The germline CDR1 and CDR2 sequences are SGHVS and FQNEAQ. CDR3 coding DNA: TGTGCCAGCAGACCCGTGGCAACTAATGAAAAACTGTTTTTT. The encoded protein is CASRPVATNEKLFF.

The J gene is TRBJ2-7, the V gene TRBV6-1; D not resolved. V lost 1 base, J lost 3 bases, and 16 bases lay in between. Per the germline V gene, CDR1 is MNHNS and CDR2 is SASEGT. This CDR3 spans 16 amino acids. CDR3 sequence reads: CASSEGGWRTLYEQYF. The CDR3 DNA reads as TGTGCCAGCAGTGAAGGTGGTTGGCGGACCCTCTACGAGCAGTACTTC.

The rearrangement uses TRBV28 and TRBJ2-1, with TRBD1 as a possible D gene (6 bases). The CDR3 loop spans 19 amino acids. Germline CDR1 reads MDHEN; CDR2 reads SYDVKM. The V and J ends lost 6 bases and 3 bases respectively, with 27 bases between them. The CDR3 sequence: CASSLRARTVSDYYNEQFF. CDR3 in DNA: TGTGCCAGCAGCCTAAGGGCACGGACAGTCTCAGATTACTACAATGAGCAGTTCTTC. The full variable domain, completed using reference TRBV28 and TRBJ2-1, is DVKVTQSSRYLVKRTGEKVFLECVQDMDHENMFWYRQDPGLGLRLIYFSYDVKMKEKGDIPEGYSVSREKKERFSLILESASTNQTSMYLCASSLRARTVSDYYNEQFFGPGTRLTVL.

This chain connects TRBV27 to TRBJ2-7; TRBD2 aligns across 8 bases. Per the germline V gene, CDR1 is MNHEY and CDR2 is SMNVEV (reference sequence). V was pared by 5 bases and J by 2 bases, with 5 bases of the junction left unmatched. This CDR3 has 14 residues. CDR3 sequence reads: CASSTTSGTYEQYF. The CDR3 DNA reads as TGTGCCAGCAGTACAACTAGCGGAACCTACGAGCAGTACTTC.

The chain links TRBV6-5 to TRBJ1-2; no reliable D call. Germline lookup yields CDR1 MNHEY and CDR2 SVGAGI. V shed 5 bases and J shed 0 bases, with 7 bases lying between them. CDR3 length: 13 amino acids. CDR3 residues: CASSGPSNYGYTF. CDR3 coding DNA: TGTGCCAGCAGTGGACCTTCTAACTATGGCTACACCTTC.

The V call is TRBV7-9, the J call TRBJ2-3, with TRBD2 identical over 11 bases. Germline V gives CDR1 SEHNR, CDR2 FQNEAQ (reference sequence). The CDR3 consists of 16 residues. Trimming at V came to 1 base and at J to 5 bases, leaving 5 bases not matched to a gene. DNA for the CDR3: TGTGCCAGCAGCTTAGGTACCCTAGCGGGAGGAGATACGCAGTATTTT. The encoded protein is CASSLGTLAGGDTQYF.